A single sample gave rise to the 8 T cell receptor beta chains below, sequenced in a study of shared clonotypes between healthy human individuals. Sequencing used immunoSEQ multiplex PCR; TCRdb keeps in-frame clones, though not all of them. The sample contains roughly 2.5 million clones, approximately 94% of which appear only once. Sequencing used naive CD4+ T cells sorted from blood. Described subset: CD45RA+ positively selected. These receptors all stem from a man between 18 and 35 years old in good health.

The gene calls are TRBV14 and TRBJ2-2; 7 bases agree with TRBD2. Per germline, CDR1 SGHDN and CDR2 FVKESK. The CDR3 contains 15 residues. The V gene end was trimmed by 4 bases and the J gene end by 9 bases; junction bases not matched to a gene: 11. CDR3 residues: CASSLSGLGNRELFF. CDR3 coding DNA: TGTGCCAGCAGCCTAAGTGGACTAGGGAACCGGGAGCTGTTTTTT.

The chain recombines TRBV7-2 with TRBJ2-5; 12 bases line up with TRBD2. The germline V gene has CDR1 SGHTA and CDR2 FQGNSA. This CDR3 comprises 16 residues. The V and J ends lost 4 bases and 6 bases, in that order; junction bases with no gene match: 9. The chain's CDR3 is CASSSRLAGARKTQYF. CDR3 DNA: TGTGCCAGCAGCTCCAGACTAGCGGGAGCCCGAAAGACCCAGTACTTC. Based on the CDR3 plus reference TRBV7-2 and TRBJ2-5, the full variable domain is GAGVSQSPSNKVTEKGKDVELRCDPISGHTALYWYRQSLGQGLEFLIYFQGNSAPDKSGLPSDRFSAERTGGSVSTLTIQRTQQEDSAVYLCASSSRLAGARKTQYFGPGTRLLVL.

V is TRBV7-9 and J is TRBJ1-4; TRBD1 is a possible D gene (5 bases). The V end lost 0 bases, the J end lost 8 bases, and 13 bases lay between the germline ends. This CDR3 has 15 residues. The germline CDR1 and CDR2 sequences are SEHNR and FQNEAQ (reference sequence). CDR3 DNA: TGTGCCAGCAGCTTAGCGGCTAATCGGGGCGAAAAACTGTTTTTT. Its protein product is CASSLAANRGEKLFF.

The chain is built from TRBV7-2 and TRBJ2-2; D might be TRBD1 or TRBD2, each matching 5 bases. The CDR3 covers 15 residues. The V gene's germline CDR1 is SGHTA and CDR2 FQGNSA. With 1 base removed from V and 5 bases from J, the gap between germline ends came to 11 bases. CDR3 sequence reads: CASSLGGPGTGELFF. The CDR3 DNA reads as TGTGCCAGCAGCTTAGGAGGGCCAGGGACCGGGGAGCTGTTTTTT.

On this clone: Other DNA sequences within the sample encode an identical CDR3. J is TRBJ2-5 and V is TRBV7-2; TRBD2 matches at 8 bases. V was pared by 3 bases and J by 1 base, with 4 bases of the junction left unmatched. The CDR3 is made up of 15 amino acids. CDR1 is SGHTA, CDR2 FQGNSA, per germline. The CDR3, as DNA: TGTGCCAGCAGCTTCCTCGGGAGGGCCCAAGAGACCCAGTACTTC. The encoded protein is CASSFLGRAQETQYF. The full variable domain, rest sourced from reference TRBV7-2 and TRBJ2-5, is GAGVSQSPSNKVTEKGKDVELRCDPISGHTALYWYRQSLGQGLEFLIYFQGNSAPDKSGLPSDRFSAERTGGSVSTLTIQRTQQEDSAVYLCASSFLGRAQETQYFGPGTRLLVL.

Concerning this clone: Other DNA variants within this sample encode the same CDR3. CDR3 residues: CASSQGETQYF. The DNA of the CDR3 is TGTGCCAGCAGCCAAGGAGAGACCCAGTACTTC. The rearrangement links TRBV7-6 to TRBJ2-5; D not resolved. Germline V gives CDR1 SGHVS, CDR2 FNYEAQ. With 5 bases removed from V and 4 bases from J, the gap between germline ends came to 5 bases. The CDR3 runs 11 residues.

This clone appeared a single time. The J gene is TRBJ2-3, the V gene TRBV7-2; the D is unclear. Trimming pared 2 bases from V and 14 bases from J, leaving 11 bases between. This CDR3 spans 11 amino acids. Germline values: CDR1 SGHTA, CDR2 FQGNSA. This CDR3 reads CASSLLRSLYF. The CDR3 DNA reads as TGTGCCAGCAGCTTACTCCGGTCCTTGTATTTT. Full variable domain (outside the CDR3, taken from reference TRBV7-2 and TRBJ2-3): GAGVSQSPSNKVTEKGKDVELRCDPISGHTALYWYRQSLGQGLEFLIYFQGNSAPDKSGLPSDRFSAERTGGSVSTLTIQRTQQEDSAVYLCASSLLRSLYFGPGTRLTVL.

Details on this clone: The identical CDR3 is also encoded by other nucleotide sequences in the sample. The chain uses TRBV5-4 and TRBJ2-7; D possibly corresponds to TRBD2 (6 bases). This CDR3 is 12 amino acids long. Germline V gene data show CDR1 as SGHNT and CDR2 as YYREEE (reference sequence). The V gene lost 0 bases and the J gene lost 6 bases, with 7 bases spanning the gap. CDR3 DNA sequence: TGTGCCAGCAGCTTGGGGGGAGGCGAGCAGTACTTC. Translation gives CASSLGGGEQYF.